This T cell receptor (beta chain) was observed in a study of OX40 agonist ivuxolimab in advanced cancers. Regarding the complete study: The costimulatory receptor OX40 (CD134) was targeted by ivuxolimab, a fully human IgG2 agonistic monoclonal antibody. The dose-escalation cohort was roughly 80% male with a mean age of roughly 60 years, ranging from roughly 20 to 80. The monotherapy dose-escalation portion (N ≈ 50 patients) of the phase I ivuxolimab trial is reported in the paper. Partial responses occurred in three dose-escalation patients: two with cutaneous melanoma and one with hepatocellular carcinoma. Intravenous ivuxolimab was administered to patients every 2 weeks at six dose levels: 0.01, 0.1, 0.3, 1.5, 3 and 10 mg/kg. Of the approximately 50 patients in dose escalation, some 20 had hepatocellular carcinoma, approximately 15 had melanoma, 9 had renal cell carcinoma and 9 had head and neck cancer. Peripheral TCRbeta sequencing aimed to test whether ivuxolimab altered TCR sequence diversity and caused clonal T-cell expansion. Prior anti-PD-1, anti-PD-L1 or anti-CTLA-4 therapy was permitted, and checkpoint inhibitors had been received by less than 45% of dose-escalation patients.

For sequencing of the TCRbeta CDR3 region, genomic DNA was extracted from the sorted cells. The immunoSEQ Assay was used to sequence the TCRbeta CDR3 regions. The source is immuneACCESS, and TCRdb retained only in-frame sequences with V and J called. Part of the clones is not carried over; for the studies checked, unresolved V genes explain less than half of this, and the remainder is unexplained. The sample table records tens of thousands of clones; approximately 93% of these occur just once. 2.2% of the sample is in the top ten clones. Patients with a history of autoimmune disease or receiving systemic immunosuppression were excluded from the trial. Peripheral blood for TCR sequencing was collected from all dose cohorts at baseline, on cycle 4 day 1, and on cycle 7 day 1. The samples were taken from a phase I, first-in-human, multicenter, open-label dose-escalation trial of ivuxolimab. Adults with locally advanced or metastatic melanoma, renal cell carcinoma, hepatocellular carcinoma or head and neck squamous cell carcinoma were enrolled in the trial. Before TCR sequencing, CD4+ and CD8+ T cells were separately sorted from peripheral blood.

The CDR1 and CDR2 encoded by the germline V gene (reference sequence) are MNHNY and SVGAGI. V and J are trimmed by 2 bases and 6 bases, and the gene matches miss 6 bases of the junction. CDR3 length: 14 amino acids, cysteine to phenylalanine. Kept here is only the CDR3 DNA, which spans 42 bases and is read in frame from base 1. Broader findings and caveats from the paper: Which antigens the clonally expanded peripheral T cells were specific for was not determined. In partial responders in the 0.1-3.0 mg/kg groups, normalized peripheral clonal expansion was found to be among the lowest, especially among CD8+ T cells. Low levels of normalized T-cell clonal expansion were also seen in some patients who did not respond. At doses from 0.1 to 3.0 mg/kg, clonal expansion was seen in both CD4+ and CD8+ blood T cells between baseline and week 6. After ivuxolimab, more expanded clones were found on average in CD8+ T cells than in CD4+ T cells.

Comment on this clone: The clone's antigen remains unknown. Per-base qualities were not stored, and no clone one base away is much larger.

In this chain, TRBV6-6 is recombined with TRBJ2-7, and 8 bases in between align with TRBD2. The sequences come from CD4+ or CD8+ T cells sorted from blood, collected in a trial of the OX40 agonist ivuxolimab. This receptor was taken from an adult with an advanced solid tumor such as melanoma, head and neck, liver or kidney cancer. The DNA is as follows: TGTGCCAGCAGTTACCAGCGGGAGATCAGCGAGCAGTACTTC. The encoded protein is CASSYQREISEQYF.